This T cell receptor beta chain was obtained from a study of blood T cell repertoires in COVID-19. The CDR3 extends over 12 amino acids. Germline V gives CDR1 MNHEY, CDR2 SMNVEV (reference sequence). V lost 4 bases, J lost 7 bases, and 7 bases lay in between. In the source study's methods: From reference gene primer amplification, estimates of nucleated cell counts were derived. TCRdb's copy holds only in-frame clones and misses some; the assay was immunoSEQ multiplex PCR. V, J and clone size are taken as reported in that table, and D and trimming were inferred from the DNA itself. The data contain under 90,000 clones, 70% to 80% of them singletons.

This receptor was identified in a human donor in a cohort sampled during active COVID-19. The chain uses TRBV27 and TRBJ1-4, with D tentatively TRBD1 (6 bases). Material: peripheral blood. CDR3 in amino acids: CASSSRGEKLFF. CDR3 nucleotide sequence: TGTGCCAGCAGTTCCAGGGGTGAAAAACTGTTTTTT.